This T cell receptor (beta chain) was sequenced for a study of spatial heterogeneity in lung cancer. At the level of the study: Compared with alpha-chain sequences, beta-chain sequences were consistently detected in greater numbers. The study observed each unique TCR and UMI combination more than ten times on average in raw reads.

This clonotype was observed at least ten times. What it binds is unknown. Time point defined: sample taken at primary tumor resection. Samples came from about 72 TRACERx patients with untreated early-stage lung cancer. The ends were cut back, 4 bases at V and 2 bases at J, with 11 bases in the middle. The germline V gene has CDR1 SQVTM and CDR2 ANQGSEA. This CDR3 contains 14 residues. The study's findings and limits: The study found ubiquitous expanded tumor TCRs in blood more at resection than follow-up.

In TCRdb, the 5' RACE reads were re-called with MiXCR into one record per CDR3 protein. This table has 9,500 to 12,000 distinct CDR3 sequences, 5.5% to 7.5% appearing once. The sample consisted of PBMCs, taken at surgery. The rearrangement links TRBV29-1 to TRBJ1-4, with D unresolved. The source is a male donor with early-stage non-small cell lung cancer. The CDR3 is CSVGVASTNEKLFF. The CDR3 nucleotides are TGCAGCGTTGGCGTGGCAAGTACTAATGAAAAACTGTTTTTT.